These 26 T cell receptor beta chains share one sample of origin, sequenced in a study of T cell repertoires in cytomegalovirus infection. TCRdb re-called the reads through MiXCR, storing one row per CDR3 protein. The sample holds 100,000 to 150,000 distinct CDR3 sequences; 24% are singletons and the top ten take 34%. For these TCRs, the target antigens are not known. Sequences were obtained from PBMCs, sequenced either directly or after in vitro stimulation (not recorded which). These receptors came from a human donor in good health (CMV status not recorded). Some clones in this sample may be carry-over from other donors' samples.

This clonotype appeared a few times. The CDR3 region has the DNA TGTGCCAGCAGCTTAATGGGGAGTCAGCCCCAGCATTTT. Its translation is CASSLMGSQPQHF. V and J are TRBV7-9 and TRBJ1-5; D gene uncertain. Germline V gene lookup returns CDR1 SEHNR and CDR2 FQNEAQ (reference sequence). Between the trimmed V and J ends, which lost 2 bases and 6 bases, there was a span of 8 bases. This CDR3 has 13 residues.

This clonotype was counted a few times. The chain combines TRBV12-3 or TRBV12-4 with TRBJ2-2; 9 bases are shared with TRBD1. The CDR3 loop spans 19 amino acids. J was trimmed by 2 bases and V by 2 bases; bases with no gene match: 12. CDR3 region: CASSLPTDRGQSNTGELFF. In DNA form, the CDR3 reads TGTGCCAGCAGTTTACCTACGGACAGGGGTCAGAGTAACACCGGGGAGCTGTTTTTT.

There are many counts of this clonotype. This chain joins TRBV7-2 and TRBJ2-3; 9 nucleotides agree with TRBD2. With V trimmed by 1 base and J by 4 bases, 9 bases remained unmatched. The CDR3 consists of 17 residues. Germline V gives CDR1 SGHTA, CDR2 FQGNSA. CDR3 sequence reads: CASSLVGAGGGPDTQYF. The CDR3, as DNA: TGTGCCAGCAGCTTAGTTGGAGCGGGAGGAGGGCCAGATACGCAGTATTTT.

V usage is TRBV6-2 or TRBV6-3 and J usage is TRBJ1-2; D remains unclear. CDR3 length: 15 residues. V lost 5 bases and J lost 4, with 17 bases in between. The germline gives CDR1 MNHEY, CDR2 SVGEGT. CDR3 nucleotides: TGTGCCAGCAGTACGAAAGAGGCCGGAGGCTATGGCTACACCTTC. Translating gives CASSTKEAGGYGYTF.

This clonotype was observed at least ten times. The chain is built from TRBV7-2 and TRBJ2-7; D gene uncertain. Trimming removed 5 bases from V and 1 base from J, with 12 bases in between. CDR1 and CDR2 (germline): SGHTA, FQGNSA. There are 14 residues in the CDR3. As DNA, the CDR3 is TGTGCCAGCAGCCTAGGGCTGGGTTCCTACGAGCAGTACTTC. This translates into CASSLGLGSYEQYF. Looking up the rest from reference TRBV7-2 and TRBJ2-7 gives the full variable domain: GAGVSQSPSNKVTEKGKDVELRCDPISGHTALYWYRQSLGQGLEFLIYFQGNSAPDKSGLPSDRFSAERTGGSVSTLTIQRTQQEDSAVYLCASSLGLGSYEQYFGPGTRLTVT.

The chain couples TRBV30 to TRBJ2-1, with D possibly being TRBD2 (5 bases). This CDR3 spans 12 amino acids. Germline CDR1 GTSNPN, CDR2 SVGIG (reference sequence). The V end was cut by 3 bases, the J end by 7 bases, with 10 bases between. The CDR3 nucleotides read TGTGCCTGGAGGGGGAGCTGGAATGAGCAGTTCTTC. Translating it yields CAWRGSWNEQFF.

The sample holds many counts of this clonotype. J is TRBJ2-5 and V is TRBV7-2, with 11 bases that match TRBD2. The CDR3 has 15 amino acids. After removal of 6 bases from V and 10 bases from J, the junction contained 13 bases not matched to a gene. Germline V gene lookup returns CDR1 SGHTA and CDR2 FQGNSA. CDR3 bases: TGTGCCAGCAGTCGGGGGACTAGCGGATCCTCTGGCCAGTACTTC. This codes for CASSRGTSGSSGQYF.

V and J are TRBV4-1 and TRBJ1-2, with 8 positions matching TRBD1. With V trimmed by 3 bases and J by 7 bases, 13 bases remained unmatched. Germline-derived CDR1 and CDR2 are MGHRA and YSYEKL. This CDR3 comprises 16 residues. The CDR3 protein is CASSQGFLLQGVGYTF. In DNA form, the CDR3 reads TGCGCCAGCAGCCAGGGTTTTTTGTTACAGGGGGTTGGCTACACCTTC.

The V and J genes are TRBV7-4 and TRBJ1-4; 8 nucleotides line up with TRBD1. CDR3 length equals 15 residues. The V gene end was trimmed by 1 base and the J gene end by 7 bases; junction bases not matched to a gene: 5. Germline CDR1 and CDR2: SGHVT and SQSDAQ. This CDR3 reads CASSLGATGVEKLFF. In DNA form, the CDR3 reads TGTGCCAGCAGCTTAGGGGCGACAGGGGTTGAAAAACTGTTTTTT.

CDR3 residues: CAISGNTADNSPLHF. The CDR3 nucleotides are TGTGCCATCAGTGGAAACACGGCGGATAATTCACCCCTCCACTTT. This rearrangement joins TRBV10-3 to TRBJ1-6; D gene unclear. V was cut by 4 bases and J by 5 bases, with 12 bases left in between. Germline values: CDR1 ENHRY, CDR2 SYGVKD. This CDR3 spans 15 amino acids.

This clonotype was detected ten times or more. The rearrangement joins TRBV28 to TRBJ1-3; unclear D gene. The CDR3 has 15 residues. The V gene lost 6 bases and the J gene lost 0 bases, with 12 bases spanning the gap. Germline loops: CDR1 MDHEN, CDR2 SYDVKM. The CDR3 region has the DNA TGTGCCAGCAGGGCCAGCCTCAGCTCTGGAAACACCATATATTTT. It translates to CASRASLSSGNTIYF.

This chain connects TRBV2 to TRBJ2-5, with TRBD2 identical over 8 bases. Germline lookup yields CDR1 SNHLY and CDR2 FYNNEI. This CDR3 has 15 residues. V trimming: 11 bases; J trimming: 3 bases; junction bases outside the gene matches: 14. CDR3: CAGGLMGGRKETQYF. The DNA for the CDR3 is TGTGCCGGGGGGTTGATGGGCGGGAGGAAAGAGACCCAGTACTTC.

This clonotype was seen at least ten times. The chain's CDR3 is CASSSTREGPYNEQFF. In DNA, the CDR3 is TGTGCCAGCAGTTCGACCCGGGAGGGCCCCTACAATGAGCAGTTCTTC. The V call is TRBV27, the J call TRBJ2-1, with 8 bases fitting TRBD2. There are 16 residues in the CDR3. V lost 4 bases to trimming and J lost 2 bases; unmatched junction nucleotides: 7. CDR1 and CDR2 (germline): MNHEY, SMNVEV (reference sequence).

This rearrangement joins TRBV18 to TRBJ2-7; 8 bases are a match to TRBD2. The CDR3 is 14 amino acids. J gave up 7 bases and V 3 bases, and 8 bases lay outside the gene matches. Germline values: CDR1 KGHSH, CDR2 LQKENI. CDR3 amino acids: CASSPREAPLEQYV. The CDR3 coding sequence is TGTGCCAGCTCACCGCGGGAGGCCCCCTTAGAGCAGTACGTC.

This clonotype was seen repeatedly, ten times or more. This chain uses TRBV7-9 with TRBJ2-1, with 9 bases lining up with TRBD2. Germline values: CDR1 SEHNR, CDR2 FQNEAQ (reference sequence). V gave up 5 bases and J gave up 4 bases; unmatched junction bases: 15. This CDR3 contains 18 residues. The CDR3 spells CASSPAGGFSGSYNEQFF. CDR3 coding DNA: TGTGCCAGCAGCCCTGCAGGGGGTTTTAGCGGGAGTTACAATGAGCAGTTCTTC.

The chain couples TRBV12-3 or TRBV12-4 to TRBJ2-5; D call uncertain. Trimming shortened V by 5 bases and J by 5 bases, and 12 bases separated the two germline ends. CDR3 length equals 13 residues. The CDR3 DNA follows: TGTGCCAGCAGTCGTAATCGTTGGGAGACCCAGTACTTC. Its translation: CASSRNRWETQYF.

This clonotype was seen repeatedly, ten times or more. CDR3 in amino acids: CASSLFGTGVMSPLHF. CDR3 DNA: TGTGCCAGCAGCTTATTTGGGACAGGGGTAATGTCACCCCTCCACTTT. The rearrangement joins TRBV7-8 to TRBJ1-6, with 10 bases fitting TRBD1. J lost 10 bases, V lost 2 bases, and 8 bases had no gene match. Germline-derived CDR1 and CDR2 are SGHVS and FQNEAQ. The CDR3 is made up of 16 amino acids.

This clonotype was seen a few times. The chain joins TRBV12-3 or TRBV12-4 to TRBJ2-2, with D tentatively TRBD1 or TRBD2 (5 bases each). This CDR3 contains 13 residues. V was clipped by 5 bases and J by 4 bases, with 8 bases between them. The CDR3 is CASSHGTTGELFF. The DNA for the CDR3 is TGTGCCAGCAGTCATGGGACCACCGGGGAGCTGTTTTTT.

This clonotype was detected only a few times. This chain uses TRBV19 with TRBJ2-1; D ambiguous. V lost 2 bases to trimming and J lost 8 bases, with 22 bases between them. Germline V gene data show CDR1 as LNHDA and CDR2 as SQIVND (reference sequence). The CDR3 covers 17 residues. Written as DNA, the CDR3 is TGTGCCAGTAGTATACCCGCCGTTGGAAGAGCACTCTATGAGCAGTTCTTC. As protein: CASSIPAVGRALYEQFF.

This clonotype was seen more than once but under ten times. The rearrangement links TRBV7-2 to TRBJ2-1, with 9 positions matching TRBD1. Trimming cost V 4 bases and J 3 bases; bases outside gene matches: 4. CDR3 size: 15 residues. Germline V gives CDR1 SGHTA, CDR2 FQGNSA. The CDR3 loop reads CASSSRTGVYNEQFF. CDR3 nucleotides: TGTGCCAGCAGCTCGAGGACAGGGGTCTACAATGAGCAGTTCTTC.

The V gene is TRBV20-1, the J gene TRBJ2-5; 7 nucleotides agree with TRBD1. With V trimmed by 3 bases and J by 3 bases, 10 bases remained unmatched. There are 15 residues in the CDR3. Germline loops: CDR1 DFQATT, CDR2 SNEGSKA (reference sequence). The CDR3 spells CSARDRTGTEETQYF. The CDR3, as DNA: TGCAGTGCTAGGGATCGTACCGGGACAGAAGAGACCCAGTACTTC.

For the CDR3, the DNA is TGCAGCGGTGACACTCAGAGCACAGATACGCAGTATTTT. Its translation is CSGDTQSTDTQYF. The chain couples TRBV29-1 to TRBJ2-3, with D hard to call. The V gene lost 7 bases and the J gene lost 0 bases, with 11 bases spanning the gap. The CDR3 has 13 residues. The germline CDR1 and CDR2 sequences are SQVTM and ANQGSEA.

The rearrangement uses TRBV6-2 or TRBV6-3 and TRBJ2-5, with TRBD1 matching over 10 bases. The CDR3 extends over 16 amino acids. The V gene's germline CDR1 is MNHEY and CDR2 SVGEGT. V shed 2 bases, J shed 5 bases, and the junction held 8 bases outside the gene matches. The CDR3 bases are TGTGCCAGCAGTTACAGACAGGGGGCGAGTCTGGAGACCCAGTACTTC. It codes for CASSYRQGASLETQYF.

CDR3 loop: CASSLAGTSGIGELFF. CDR3 nucleotide sequence: TGCGCCAGCAGCTTGGCAGGGACTAGCGGGATCGGGGAGCTGTTTTTT. This rearrangement joins TRBV5-1 to TRBJ2-2, with 13 bases fitting TRBD2. Germline V lookup: CDR1 SGHRS, CDR2 YFSETQ. The CDR3 is 16 residues long. Losses at the gene ends were 0 bases for V and 7 bases for J; bases not matched to a gene: 3.

This clonotype was seen a few times. The genes are TRBV4-2 and TRBJ2-1; a weak D match, TRBD2 (5 bases). Germline CDR1 LGHNA, CDR2 YNFKEQ. This CDR3 spans 17 amino acids. Trimming removed 1 base at V and 5 bases at J, with 18 bases between. CDR3 DNA: TGTGCCAGCAGCCAAGGAGGGAGCGGAGCCGGTGACAATGAGCAGTTCTTC. Translation gives CASSQGGSGAGDNEQFF.

This rearrangement joins TRBV12-3 or TRBV12-4 to TRBJ1-1; unclear D gene. This CDR3 comprises 14 residues. V was pared by 5 bases and J by 3 bases, with 13 bases between. CDR3 nucleotides: TGTGCCAGCAGTCCCCTCGACGGACACACTGAAGCTTTCTTT. It yields the protein CASSPLDGHTEAFF.